The 23 T cell receptor beta chains below all came from one sample that was sequenced in a study of shared clonotypes between healthy human individuals. CD8 cells classed as naive were CD45RO-negative and positively selected for CCR7, excluding terminally differentiated effector memory CD45RA+ cells. Sequencing was performed with immunoSEQ multiplex PCR; in TCRdb, only in-frame clones are kept and a portion is missing. The sample records about 1.9 million clones, 90% to 95% being singletons. Input material: naive CD8+ T cells from PBMCs. The receptors stem from a man aged 18 to 30 in good health. Some clones in this sample may be carry-over from other donors' samples.

In this sample, this clone turned up once. The J gene is TRBJ2-7, the V gene TRBV2; no firm D call. Germline assignment: CDR1 SNHLY and CDR2 FYNNEI. V shed 1 base and J shed 1 base, with 8 bases lying between them. The length of the CDR3 is 14 residues. DNA of the CDR3: TGTGCCAGCAGTGAAGGGCCGACTTCCTACGAGCAGTACTTC. Translated: CASSEGPTSYEQYF.

In regard to this clone: This same CDR3 is encoded by further DNA sequences in the sample. The chain uses TRBV27 and TRBJ2-7, with D perhaps matching TRBD2 (5 bases). The V end was cut by 5 bases, the J end by 3 bases, with 17 bases between. The germline V gene has CDR1 MNHEY and CDR2 SMNVEV (reference sequence). This CDR3 is 15 amino acids long. CDR3 DNA sequence: TGTGCCAGCAGTCCCTTGGCGGGCCCCCTCTACGAGCAGTACTTC. Residues: CASSPLAGPLYEQYF.

The rearrangement joins TRBV7-6 to TRBJ2-7; 11 bases fit TRBD2. Germline CDR1 reads SGHVS; CDR2 reads FNYEAQ. V shed 1 base, J shed 0 bases, and the junction held 5 bases outside the gene matches. The CDR3 runs to 17 residues. This CDR3 reads CASSLGVAGGPSYEQYF. As DNA, the CDR3 is TGTGCCAGCAGCTTAGGGGTAGCGGGAGGGCCCTCCTACGAGCAGTACTTC.

The chain uses TRBV7-8 and TRBJ2-7; TRBD2 matches at 16 bases. The CDR3 length is 17 residues. Per germline, CDR1 SGHVS and CDR2 FQNEAQ. V dropped 5 bases and J dropped 4; count of bases not matched to a gene: 8. The DNA of the CDR3 is TGTGCCAGCAGCAGGGGACTAGCGGGAGGGCCCCTTTACGAGCAGTACTTC. This gives the protein CASSRGLAGGPLYEQYF.

The chain recombines TRBV19 with TRBJ1-1, with D tentatively TRBD1 (6 bases). The ends were cut back, 1 base at V and 0 bases at J, with 15 bases in the middle. The CDR3 loop spans 17 amino acids. The germline CDR1 and CDR2 sequences are LNHDA and SQIVND (reference sequence). The CDR3 nucleotides are TGTGCCAGTAGTATAGCGCGGGTGGGGGACATGAACACTGAAGCTTTCTTT. Protein sequence: CASSIARVGDMNTEAFF.

The chain joins TRBV6-4 to TRBJ2-5, with a tentative D call TRBD1 (5 bases). The length of the CDR3 is 14 residues. Looked up from germline, CDR1 is MRHNA and CDR2 is SNTAGT. With 6 bases removed from V and 3 bases from J, the gap between germline ends came to 14 bases. Here the CDR3 DNA reads TGTGCCAGCAGCTCAGGGTGTGCCGAAGAGACCCAGTACTTC. It yields the protein CASSSGCAEETQYF.

The V gene is TRBV28, the J gene TRBJ2-7, with 8 positions matching TRBD1. The CDR3 has 20 residues. Trimming cost V 2 bases and J 0 bases; bases outside gene matches: 18. CDR1 and CDR2 (germline): MDHEN, SYDVKM. Here the CDR3 reads CASSLLAPGTGGSPSYEQYF. The CDR3 nucleotides are TGTGCCAGCAGTTTACTGGCCCCCGGAACAGGGGGTTCCCCCTCCTACGAGCAGTACTTC.

This clone appeared a single time. The rearrangement joins TRBV18 to TRBJ2-7; D gene unclear. This CDR3 spans 12 amino acids. Trimming took 3 bases from V and 2 from J, leaving 5 bases between them. Germline values: CDR1 KGHSH, CDR2 LQKENI. The CDR3 is CASSPRTYEQYF. The CDR3 nucleotides read TGTGCCAGCTCACCGCGCACCTACGAGCAGTACTTC. Based on the CDR3 plus reference TRBV18 and TRBJ2-7, the full variable domain is NAGVMQNPRHLVRRRGQEARLRCSPMKGHSHVYWYRQLPEEGLKFMVYLQKENIIDESGMPKERFSAEFPKEGPSILRIQQVVRGDSAAYFCASSPRTYEQYFGPGTRLTVT.

The V gene is TRBV5-5, the J gene TRBJ1-1, with D unresolved. Germline loops: CDR1 SGHKS, CDR2 YYEKEE (reference sequence). V was trimmed by 3 bases and J by 1 base, leaving 10 bases between them. The CDR3 is 14 residues long. CDR3 in amino acids: CASSWTLPNTEAFF. The DNA of the CDR3 is TGTGCCAGCAGCTGGACCCTCCCGAACACTGAAGCTTTCTTT.

The chain couples TRBV2 to TRBJ1-5; D remains ambiguous. Trimming cost V 1 base and J 8 bases, with 18 bases left between them. CDR3 length: 16 residues. The germline V gene has CDR1 SNHLY and CDR2 FYNNEI. CDR3 region: CASSEEWNPLVEPQHF. CDR3 nucleotides: TGTGCCAGCAGTGAAGAGTGGAACCCTCTCGTGGAGCCCCAGCATTTT.

This clone has only one observation. The chain combines TRBV28 with TRBJ1-4; D is uncertain. Germline V gene data show CDR1 as MDHEN and CDR2 as SYDVKM. Trimming took off 6 bases at V and 4 bases at J, with 15 bases between the two ends. The CDR3 runs 15 residues. DNA of the CDR3: TGTGCCAGCAGATTTAGAGCGGCACTTAATGAAAAACTGTTTTTT. This translates into CASRFRAALNEKLFF.

The chain links TRBV11-2 to TRBJ2-2; D is perhaps TRBD2 (5 bases). CDR1 is SGHAT, CDR2 FQNNGV, per germline. The ends were cut back, 7 bases at V and 6 bases at J, with 18 bases in the middle. The CDR3 spans 15 residues. The CDR3 is CASTLLVRAPGELFF. In DNA, the CDR3 is TGTGCCAGCACCCTCCTCGTGCGGGCGCCCGGGGAGCTGTTTTTT.

J is TRBJ2-1 and V is TRBV7-6; 8 bases line up with TRBD2. Germline V gene data show CDR1 as SGHVS and CDR2 as FNYEAQ. The CDR3 consists of 16 residues. Losses at the gene ends were 3 bases for V and 9 bases for J; bases not matched to a gene: 13. The CDR3 region is CASSFPASGSRVEQFF. CDR3 coding DNA: TGTGCCAGCAGCTTCCCCGCCAGCGGGAGTCGAGTTGAGCAGTTCTTC. The complete variable domain, with remaining parts taken from reference TRBV7-6 and TRBJ2-1, reads GAGVSQSPRYKVTKRGQDVALRCDPISGHVSLYWYRQALGQGPEFLTYFNYEAQQDKSGLPNDRFSAERPEGSISTLTIQRTEQRDSAMYRCASSFPASGSRVEQFFGPGTRLTVL.

The chain employs TRBV9 and TRBJ2-3; possible D gene TRBD2, 5 bases. CDR3 length: 15 amino acids. CDR1 and CDR2 (germline): SGDLS, YYNGEE. V dropped 0 bases and J dropped 4 bases, with 12 bases sitting between them. CDR3 in amino acids: CASSVGLSVPDTQYF. For the CDR3, the DNA is TGTGCCAGCAGCGTAGGACTAAGCGTACCAGATACGCAGTATTTT.

This CDR3 is CASSVGGGTQDTQYF. In nucleotides, the CDR3 is TGTGCCAGCAGCGTAGGGGGCGGGACCCAAGATACGCAGTATTTT. The V and J genes are TRBV9 and TRBJ2-3, with D perhaps TRBD2 (6 bases). CDR1 and CDR2 (germline): SGDLS, YYNGEE. Trimming removed 0 bases at V and 5 bases at J, with 13 bases between. This CDR3 region has 15 residues.

The chain joins TRBV27 to TRBJ2-5; no firm D call. The CDR3 spans 14 residues. V was pared by 2 bases and J by 2 bases, with 9 bases between. Per the germline V gene, CDR1 is MNHEY and CDR2 is SMNVEV (reference sequence). The CDR3, as DNA: TGTGCCAGCAGTTTAGGGGTGGCGCAAGAGACCCAGTACTTC. Translation: CASSLGVAQETQYF.

This chain connects TRBV4-1 to TRBJ2-7; no definite D call. Germline values: CDR1 MGHRA, CDR2 YSYEKL. This CDR3 comprises 15 residues. V lost 0 bases to trimming and J lost 0 bases, with 9 bases between them. CDR3: CASSQDRRLSYEQYF. DNA of the CDR3: TGCGCCAGCAGCCAAGACAGACGGCTCTCCTACGAGCAGTACTTC.

The chain couples TRBV9 to TRBJ1-3; D uncertain. The CDR3 length is 17 residues. V lost 5 bases and J 9 bases, leaving 27 bases between the germline ends. Per germline, CDR1 SGDLS and CDR2 YYNGEE. DNA of the CDR3: TGTGCCAGCAGGCCCGGGCCTCGGACCGAAGCTGGGCGCACCATATATTTT. Translated: CASRPGPRTEAGRTIYF. Together with reference TRBV9 and TRBJ1-3, the CDR3 gives the full variable domain: DSGVTQTPKHLITATGQRVTLRCSPRSGDLSVYWYQQSLDQGLQFLIQYYNGEERAKGNILERFSAQQFPDLHSELNLSSLELGDSALYFCASRPGPRTEAGRTIYFGEGSWLTVV.

The chain uses TRBV4-1 and TRBJ2-1; TRBD1 matches 8 bases. Germline trimming cut 1 base from V and 15 bases from J; bases unmatched to any gene: 8. The CDR3 is made up of 13 amino acids. Germline V lookup: CDR1 MGHRA, CDR2 YSYEKL. The CDR3 sequence: CASSQGTGSLGFF. The CDR3 DNA reads as TGCGCCAGCAGCCAAGGGACAGGGAGTCTGGGGTTCTTC.

This clone was detected a few times. The V and J genes are TRBV25-1 and TRBJ1-1; TRBD1 might be the D (5 bases). Trimming removed 6 bases at V and 6 bases at J, with 8 bases between. This CDR3 region has 11 residues. Per germline, CDR1 MGHDK and CDR2 SYGVNS. The CDR3 sequence is CASSLGAEAFF. The DNA of the CDR3 is TGTGCCAGCAGCCTAGGGGCTGAAGCTTTCTTT. Full variable domain (missing parts from reference TRBV25-1 and TRBJ1-1): EADIYQTPRYLVIGTGKKITLECSQTMGHDKMYWYQQDPGMELHLIHYSYGVNSTEKGDLSSESTVSRIRTEHFPLTLESARPSHTSQYLCASSLGAEAFFGQGTRLTVV.

This clone came up once. The rearrangement joins TRBV4-3 to TRBJ1-2, with TRBD1 as a possible D gene (6 bases). The CDR3 runs to 15 residues. Germline V CDR1 and CDR2: LGHNA, YSLEER. Trimming took off 0 bases at V and 3 bases at J, with 11 bases between the two ends. Written as DNA, the CDR3 is TGCGCCAGCAGCCAAGATCGGGGGGGCTACTATGGCTACACCTTC. This gives the protein CASSQDRGGYYGYTF.

The J gene is TRBJ2-2, the V gene TRBV4-2; weak D call: TRBD1 (6 bases). V lost 2 bases and J 4 bases, leaving 11 bases between the germline ends. CDR1 LGHNA and CDR2 YNFKEQ come from the germline V gene. CDR3 length: 15 amino acids. The CDR3 sequence is CASSQRGTLTGELFF. The CDR3 DNA reads as TGTGCCAGCAGCCAACGAGGGACACTCACCGGGGAGCTGTTTTTT.

As regards this clone: The same CDR3 is also encoded by other DNA sequences in this sample. The rearrangement uses TRBV5-6 and TRBJ1-5, with no clear D. In germline, CDR1 is SGHDT, CDR2 YYEEEE. The CDR3 length is 13 residues. V gave up 0 bases and J gave up 5 bases, with 6 bases separating them. The CDR3 spells CASSLGGHQPQHF. In DNA form, the CDR3 reads TGTGCCAGCAGCTTGGGCGGCCATCAGCCCCAGCATTTT.